Listed below are T cell receptor beta chains from one sample, sequenced in a study of metastatic and nonmetastatic thyroid tumors. TCRdb reanalyzed the PCR reads via MiXCR. The repertoire holds 20,000 to 25,000 clones, around 40% seen once, with approximately 22% in the top ten. Source material: blood. These receptors were taken from a male donor with papillary thyroid cancer or a benign thyroid nodule (not recorded which). Some clones in this sample may be carry-over from other donors' samples. Both conserved end residues are part of each CDR3. D genes are given only for firm matches. Clone size is stated in some rows and not others, as once, few, many or a class when expanded.

CDR3 DNA | CDR3 protein | D gene | clone size | J gene | V gene
TGTGCCAGCAGCTTAGCAGGGGCCGGGGAGCTGTTTTTT | CASSLAGAGELFF | - | - | TRBJ2-2 | TRBV28
TGCAGTGCTACCTTAGCAACTACCGAGTCACCCCTCCACTTT | CSATLATTESPLHF | - | - | TRBJ1-6 | TRBV20-1
TGTGCCAGCAGTTGGGGCAATCAGCCCCAGCATTTT | CASSWGNQPQHF | - | many | TRBJ1-5 | TRBV28
TGTGCCAGCAGCGTACTTCACAGGGGCACCGGGGAGCTGTTTTTT | CASSVLHRGTGELFF | TRBD1 | - | TRBJ2-2 | TRBV7-8
TGCAGTGCTAGCACCTCAGGGTCCACCGGGGAGCTGTTTTTT | CSASTSGSTGELFF | - | medium-sized | TRBJ2-2 | TRBV20-1
TGTGCCAGCAGTGAAGGGACAGAGAGGGGTTCACCCCTCCACTTT | CASSEGTERGSPLHF | - | - | TRBJ1-6 | TRBV6-1
TGCAGTGCTAGAGGCGAGACCCACAATGAGCAGTTCTTC | CSARGETHNEQFF | - | - | TRBJ2-1 | TRBV20-1
TGCGCCAGCAGCCAAGAGGGGGGGCGGGGACTCCGAAGCACAGATACGCAGTATTTT | CASSQEGGRGLRSTDTQYF | - | once | TRBJ2-3 | TRBV4-1
TGTGCCAGTTCGGGACTAGCGGGTTCCTACAATGAGCAGTTCTTC | CASSGLAGSYNEQFF | TRBD2 | few | TRBJ2-1 | TRBV19
TGTGCCAGCAGCTTAGGGGTTAGCGGGAGTGGCCAGTACTTC | CASSLGVSGSGQYF | TRBD2 | many | TRBJ2-5 | TRBV7-2
TGTGCCAGCAGCCAAGAGCGCAGCTCCCTTGGCTACGAGCAGTACTTC | CASSQERSSLGYEQYF | - | - | TRBJ2-7 | TRBV4-2
TGTGCCAGTAGCCCCGGGACCACTTTCCTGTTCTTC | CASSPGTTFLFF | - | - | TRBJ2-1 | TRBV19
TGCGCCAGCAGCACGACCGGGACTAGCGGAGGAGGGCCTTTCTACGAGCAGTACTTC | CASSTTGTSGGGPFYEQYF | TRBD2 | - | TRBJ2-7 | TRBV5-1
TGTGCCAGCAGTTTGGGGGGCGTACTCAATGAGCAGTTCTTC | CASSLGGVLNEQFF | - | - | TRBJ2-1 | TRBV12-3/TRBV12-4
TGTGCCAGCAGCTCCCCCCACGCGGGACCCTTACTTGGGTCCTACGAGCAGTACTTC | CASSSPHAGPLLGSYEQYF | - | medium-sized | TRBJ2-7 | TRBV28
TGTGCCAGCAGTGAATTGGGCGGGAGGGCCTACGAGCAGTACTTC | CASSELGGRAYEQYF | TRBD2 | medium-sized | TRBJ2-7 | TRBV6-1
TGTGCCTGGAGTGTACTCCGGTACGCTTTCTTT | CAWSVLRYAFF | - | - | TRBJ1-1 | TRBV30
TGTGCCAGCAGCCCCCCCGGCTATGGCTACACCTTC | CASSPPGYGYTF | - | - | TRBJ1-2 | TRBV3-1